This paragraph covers one TCR beta chain sequence. Its antigen is not known. This sample was included in a study of blood T cells in healthy people across ages. Whole-study findings and limits: Observed TCR beta diversity per million T cells went down as age went up. This fall followed a roughly linear course with age. When set beside aged donors, long-lived donors presented more naive CD4+ cells and higher diversity.

Alongside a J-beta primer mix, a sample-barcoded 5' primer served in a second PCR lasting 7 to 11 cycles. Every cDNA molecule carried a tag from a template-switch adaptor bearing 12 random nucleotides. Sequencing yielded, for each sample, at least 3 million paired-end reads carrying CDR3. TCRdb re-called the 5' RACE reads with MiXCR, one entry per CDR3 protein. The profile covers 800,000 to 1,000,000 distinct CDR3 sequences, with about 48% appearing a single time and roughly an eighth taken by the ten largest. Trimming removed 6 bases from V and 0 bases from J, with 19 bases in between. The CDR3 extends over 17 amino acids. Germline CDR1 and CDR2: MNHNS and SASEGT.

The chain joins TRBV6-1 to TRBJ2-3, with D perhaps assigned TRBD1 or TRBD2 (6 bases each). The sequence came from a man younger than 40 in good health. Material: blood. CDR3 protein: CASRPGGGTTSTDTQYF. The CDR3 bases are TGTGCCAGCAGGCCTGGAGGGGGGACCACTAGCACAGATACGCAGTATTTT.